This T cell receptor (beta chain) was sequenced during a study of T cell repertoires in cytomegalovirus infection. TCRdb re-called the reads through MiXCR, storing one row per CDR3 protein. The table includes 310,000 or so distinct CDR3 sequences, 15% to 20% detected once. There are many counts of this clonotype. The CDR3 length is 15 residues. In germline, CDR1 is ENHRY, CDR2 SYGVKD. V lost 6 bases and J lost 9; bases outside the gene matches: 8. The rearrangement uses TRBV10-3 and TRBJ1-6; 10 bases are a match to TRBD1. The sequencing sample was made of PBMCs. The receptor was derived from a human donor in good health (CMV status not recorded). Some clones in this sample may be carry-over from other donors' samples. CDR3 protein: CAIRPGTGDGSPLHF. As DNA, the CDR3 is TGTGCCATCAGGCCCGGGACAGGGGACGGTTCACCCCTCCACTTT.